This T cell receptor beta chain emerged from a study of blood T cell repertoires in COVID-19. Whole-study context: PBMCs, B-cell-depleted T cells, or T cells were the source of the cDNA or gDNA that made up the material.

This clone has a single count. Germline CDR1 is LGHNA and CDR2 is YSLEER. The CDR3 consists of 15 residues. V was shortened by 0 bases and J by 1 base, with 9 bases between the two germline ends. Patients in Seattle were enrolled during active infection, then followed longitudinally. Only in-frame clones appear in the TCRdb table, and some are missing; sequencing was by immunoSEQ multiplex PCR. Among 70,000 to 100,000 clones, around 92% were seen once, and the ten largest hold 2.5% to 3.5%. This sequence joins TRBV4-3 and TRBJ1-1, with D unresolved. This receptor was obtained from a man aged 50-60 years with COVID-19, enrolled during active disease. The sequenced material came from peripheral blood. In DNA, the CDR3 is TGCGCCAGCAGCCAAGATAGCGAGGGGAACACTGAAGCTTTCTTT. It encodes CASSQDSEGNTEAFF.